Listed here are 31 T cell receptor beta chains from one sample, sequenced in a study of cytomegalovirus exposure and HLA in healthy donors. The PCR had 60 Vbeta and 13 Jbeta primers. Sequenced by immunoSEQ multiplex PCR; TCRdb stores in-frame clones only, minus some. Among about 140,000 clones listed, 75% to 85% were seen once. Sequenced sample: PBMCs. The receptors derive from a man in his fifties or sixties in good health and CMV-seronegative.

The chain uses TRBV4-2 and TRBJ1-4, with TRBD1 identical over 8 bases. This CDR3 comprises 19 residues. CDR1 is LGHNA and CDR2 is YNFKEQ in the germline V gene. Trimming at V came to 0 bases and at J to 4 bases, leaving 13 bases not matched to a gene. CDR3 nucleotide sequence: TGTGCCAGCAGCCAAGATCTATGGAGGTCGACAGGGGATAATGAAAAACTGTTTTTT. This codes for CASSQDLWRSTGDNEKLFF.

The V call is TRBV7-9, the J call TRBJ2-3, with D maybe TRBD1 (5 bases). V was trimmed by 0 bases and J by 3 bases, leaving 10 bases between them. CDR1 is SEHNR, CDR2 FQNEAQ, per germline (reference sequence). The CDR3 length is 15 residues. The CDR3 nucleotides read TGTGCCAGCAGCTTAGCAAGGCAGGGTACAGATACGCAGTATTTT. This sequence encodes CASSLARQGTDTQYF.

This clone was detected once. The CDR3 DNA is TGCGCCAGCAGTGAACCGGGACAGGGTAACTCTAGGGATCAGCCCCAGCATTTT. Residues: CASSEPGQGNSRDQPQHF. The chain joins TRBV10-1 to TRBJ1-5; 9 bases are shared with TRBD1. The germline V gene has CDR1 WNHNN and CDR2 SYGVQD (reference sequence). Trimming cost V 3 bases and J 5 bases; bases outside gene matches: 14. The CDR3 has 18 residues.

V gene TRBV29-1 combines with J gene TRBJ1-1; D not certain. Per germline, CDR1 SQVTM and CDR2 ANQGSEA. The V end was cut by 3 bases, the J end by 5 bases, with 7 bases between. This CDR3 is built from 11 residues. The chain's CDR3 is CSVDEGTEAFF. The CDR3 DNA reads TGCAGCGTTGACGAGGGAACTGAAGCTTTCTTT.

In regard to this clone: One junction end disagrees with the germline gene, perhaps due to a read error. The chain uses TRBV6-6 and TRBJ1-2, with 7 bases that match TRBD1. Germline-derived CDR1 and CDR2 are MNHNY and SVGAGI (reference sequence). The CDR3 length is 13 residues. The CDR3 DNA reads as TGCGCAGCCTCCCTCGGACAGGCCTATGGCTACACCTTC. Translation: CAASLGQAYGYTF.

CDR3 in DNA: TGTGCCTGGAGTGCTCTCGCGGGCACCGGGGAGCTGTTTTTT. This translates into CAWSALAGTGELFF. This chain links TRBV30 with TRBJ2-2; D possibly corresponds to TRBD2 (5 bases). V lost 1 base to trimming and J lost 4 bases, with 10 bases between them. CDR1 is GTSNPN, CDR2 SVGIG, per germline (reference sequence). This CDR3 region has 14 residues. Based on the CDR3 plus reference TRBV30 and TRBJ2-2, the full variable domain is SQTIHQWPATLVQPVGSPLSLECTVEGTSNPNLYWYRQAAGRGLQLLFYSVGIGQISSEVPQNLSASRPQDRQFILSSKKLLLSDSGFYLCAWSALAGTGELFFGEGSRLTVL.

The gene calls are TRBV6-4 and TRBJ1-6, with 8 nucleotides matching TRBD1. Per germline, CDR1 MRHNA and CDR2 SNTAGT. The junction had 13 bases not matched to a gene; V was cut back by 5 bases and J by 4 bases. This CDR3 contains 18 residues. In nucleotides, the CDR3 is TGTGCCAGCAGTCAAAGGACAGGGCGTCGCTCGTATAATTCACCCCTCCACTTT. Encoded protein: CASSQRTGRRSYNSPLHF.

This rearrangement joins TRBV7-3 to TRBJ2-3, with D unresolved. Germline CDR1 reads SGHTA; CDR2 reads FQGTGA. The CDR3 totals 16 residues. V gave up 1 base and J gave up 0 bases, with 11 bases separating them. The CDR3 nucleotides are TGTGCCAGCAGCTTAAGAGGCGCTGCTAGCACAGATACGCAGTATTTT. Translation gives CASSLRGAASTDTQYF.

The chain is built from TRBV18 and TRBJ1-5, with D possibly being TRBD1 (5 bases). This CDR3 is 14 amino acids long. Trimming cost V 3 bases and J 3 bases, with 9 bases left between them. Germline V gene sequence: CDR1 KGHSH, CDR2 LQKENI. The CDR3: CASSPGRINQPQHF. The CDR3 region has the DNA TGTGCCAGCTCACCGGGGCGGATCAATCAGCCCCAGCATTTT.

Only one count was recorded for this clone. This sequence joins TRBV28 and TRBJ1-1; TRBD1 agrees at 8 bases. The V gene end was trimmed by 6 bases and the J gene end by 7 bases; junction bases not matched to a gene: 7. Germline lookup yields CDR1 MDHEN and CDR2 SYDVKM. The CDR3 sequence is 13 residues long. CDR3: CASSPRGRVEAFF. The CDR3, as DNA: TGTGCCAGCAGCCCCAGGGGGCGGGTTGAAGCTTTCTTT. Together with reference TRBV28 and TRBJ1-1, the CDR3 gives the full variable domain: DVKVTQSSRYLVKRTGEKVFLECVQDMDHENMFWYRQDPGLGLRLIYFSYDVKMKEKGDIPEGYSVSREKKERFSLILESASTNQTSMYLCASSPRGRVEAFFGQGTRLTVV.

This clone has more than one count but fewer than ten. V usage is TRBV5-6 and J usage is TRBJ2-7; 7 bases are shared with TRBD1. Trimming cost V 3 bases and J 2 bases; bases outside gene matches: 2. This CDR3 contains 13 residues. Germline V gives CDR1 SGHDT, CDR2 YYEEEE. The CDR3, as DNA: TGTGCCAGCAGCTCCGGGACAGCCTACGAGCAGTACTTC. Its translation: CASSSGTAYEQYF.

The rearrangement uses TRBV6-6 and TRBJ2-1, with D maybe TRBD2 (6 bases). The V gene's germline CDR1 is MNHNY and CDR2 SVGAGI (reference sequence). The V end was cut by 4 bases, the J end by 9 bases, with 13 bases between. The CDR3 loop spans 13 amino acids. The CDR3 protein is CASSFRGGSEQFF. The CDR3 DNA reads as TGTGCCAGCAGTTTCCGTGGGGGGAGTGAGCAGTTCTTC.

The V call is TRBV4-1, the J call TRBJ2-7, with TRBD1 as a possible D gene (6 bases). Germline V lookup: CDR1 MGHRA, CDR2 YSYEKL. V shed 2 bases and J shed 3 bases, with 14 bases lying between them. This CDR3 has 15 residues. The CDR3 coding sequence is TGCGCCAGCAGCCAACTATGGACAGCCAACTACGAGCAGTACTTC. Protein: CASSQLWTANYEQYF.

The CDR3 protein is CASSFNIGTQNTGELFF. In DNA form, the CDR3 reads TGTGCCAGCAGTTTTAATATAGGGACTCAGAACACCGGGGAGCTGTTTTTT. V usage is TRBV28 and J usage is TRBJ2-2; D perhaps matches TRBD2 (6 bases). Deletions cut 3 bases from V and 1 base from J, with 15 bases between. In germline, CDR1 is MDHEN, CDR2 SYDVKM. This CDR3 region has 17 residues.

The J gene is TRBJ2-1, the V gene TRBV7-6; D is possibly TRBD2 (6 bases). This CDR3 spans 15 amino acids. V lost 3 bases and J 3 bases, leaving 12 bases between the germline ends. CDR1 is SGHVS, CDR2 FNYEAQ, per germline. The CDR3 DNA reads TGTGCCAGCAGCTTCACTCGGGAGTACTACAATGAGCAGTTCTTC. This codes for CASSFTREYYNEQFF.

This sequence joins TRBV5-1 and TRBJ1-1; the match to TRBD1 covers 8 bases. The CDR3 has 14 residues. The germline CDR1 and CDR2 sequences are SGHRS and YFSETQ. Unmatched junction bases numbered 9, after V lost 7 bases and J lost 4 bases. In nucleotides, the CDR3 is TGCGCCAGCGGCCAGGGGGCGATCGGCACTGAAGCTTTCTTT. This codes for CASGQGAIGTEAFF.

The CDR3 DNA sequence: TGTGCCAGTAGTAACGGGGGGCTTGGAAACACCATATATTTT. Protein: CASSNGGLGNTIYF. The chain employs TRBV19 and TRBJ1-3, with D perhaps TRBD1 (6 bases). The CDR3 extends over 14 amino acids. Trimming shortened V by 4 bases and J by 3 bases, and 10 bases separated the two germline ends. CDR1 is LNHDA and CDR2 is SQIVND in the germline V gene (reference sequence).

This clone was detected a few times. The CDR3 nucleotides are TGTGCCAGCAGCCAAGAAGCCTTCAGGGTTGGGGCCACAGATACGCAGTATTTT. This encodes CASSQEAFRVGATDTQYF. The rearrangement joins TRBV4-2 to TRBJ2-3; a weak D match, TRBD1 (5 bases). The CDR3 runs 18 residues. Germline CDR1 reads LGHNA; CDR2 reads YNFKEQ. Trimming left V 0 bases short and J 2 bases short, with 18 bases between.

The chain employs TRBV5-4 and TRBJ1-1, with 8 bases that match TRBD1. Germline CDR1 SGHNT, CDR2 YYREEE (reference sequence). V was clipped by 4 bases and J by 1 base; unmatched bases: 0. This CDR3 spans 13 amino acids. The CDR3 sequence: CASSGQGNTEAFF. For the CDR3, the DNA is TGTGCCAGCAGCGGACAGGGGAACACTGAAGCTTTCTTT.

The gene calls are TRBV7-9 and TRBJ1-1; perhaps TRBD1 as D (5 bases). CDR3 length: 15 residues. Deletions cut 8 bases from V and 0 bases from J, with 16 bases between. Germline CDR1 and CDR2: SEHNR and FQNEAQ (reference sequence). The CDR3 coding sequence is TGTGCCAGCCTACAATATAGGGGAATGAACACTGAAGCTTTCTTT. It is translated as CASLQYRGMNTEAFF.

This clone was detected only once. The chain links TRBV5-4 to TRBJ2-4; 9 bases are shared with TRBD2. The germline V gene has CDR1 SGHNT and CDR2 YYREEE (reference sequence). The CDR3 sequence is 16 residues long. J gave up 0 bases and V 2 bases, and 3 bases lay outside the gene matches. CDR3 residues: CASSLAGGIAKNIQYF. The CDR3 DNA sequence: TGTGCCAGCAGCTTAGCGGGGGGCATAGCCAAAAACATTCAGTACTTC.

This clone was observed a few times. The rearrangement uses TRBV9 and TRBJ1-1, with 10 positions matching TRBD1. The CDR3 has 14 amino acids. Trimming at V came to 0 bases and at J to 6 bases, leaving 2 bases not matched to a gene. CDR1 and CDR2 from the germline V gene are SGDLS and YYNGEE. The CDR3 region is CASSVVGTGAEAFF. The CDR3 DNA reads TGTGCCAGCAGCGTAGTTGGGACAGGGGCTGAAGCTTTCTTT.

The V and J genes are TRBV9 and TRBJ2-1, with 8 bases identical to TRBD2. With V trimmed by 3 bases and J by 2 bases, 10 bases remained unmatched. Germline V gene sequence: CDR1 SGDLS, CDR2 YYNGEE. The CDR3 length is 17 residues. The CDR3 sequence is CASSAQSGRGTYNEQFF. The CDR3 DNA reads TGTGCCAGCAGCGCCCAGAGCGGGAGAGGGACCTACAATGAGCAGTTCTTC.

This chain links TRBV5-6 with TRBJ2-4, with a tentative D call TRBD1 (5 bases). V was pared by 5 bases and J by 2 bases, with 11 bases between. There are 14 residues in the CDR3. From germline, CDR1 is SGHDT and CDR2 YYEEEE. CDR3 sequence (DNA): TGTGCCAGCAGAACCCAGGGATCCAAAAACATTCAGTACTTC. Its translation: CASRTQGSKNIQYF.

The CDR3 is CASSPTNEQFF. In nucleotides, the CDR3 is TGTGCCAGCAGCCCAACAAATGAGCAGTTCTTC. The chain has TRBV11-2 and TRBJ2-1; D remains unclear. The CDR3 contains 11 residues. CDR1 and CDR2 (germline): SGHAT, FQNNGV. Trimming cost V 5 bases and J 7 bases, with 6 bases left between them.

The chain carries TRBV6-1 and TRBJ1-5; D call uncertain. CDR1 and CDR2 from the germline V gene are MNHNS and SASEGT. Trimming shortened V by 5 bases and J by 2 bases, and 13 bases separated the two germline ends. This CDR3 is 15 amino acids long. The CDR3 spells CASSLPVVGNQPQHF. CDR3 nucleotides: TGTGCCAGCAGTCTTCCGGTTGTTGGCAATCAGCCCCAGCATTTT.

J is TRBJ2-1 and V is TRBV5-4; D may be TRBD1 (6 bases). Trimming took off 3 bases at V and 8 bases at J, with 18 bases between the two ends. In germline, CDR1 is SGHNT, CDR2 YYREEE (reference sequence). The length of the CDR3 is 15 residues. CDR3 region: CASSSNRDYGDEQFF. As DNA, the CDR3 is TGTGCCAGCAGCTCAAACAGGGATTATGGGGATGAGCAGTTCTTC.

J is TRBJ1-2 and V is TRBV27; perhaps TRBD1 as D (6 bases). V lost 4 bases and J 4 bases, leaving 13 bases between the germline ends. The germline V gene encodes CDR1 MNHEY and CDR2 SMNVEV (reference sequence). This CDR3 is built from 14 residues. Here the CDR3 reads CASSSVQGPYGYTF. CDR3 nucleotides: TGTGCCAGCAGTTCCGTACAGGGACCCTATGGCTACACCTTC.

The gene calls are TRBV15 and TRBJ1-1; possibly TRBD1 for D (6 bases). V was trimmed by 0 bases and J by 11 bases, leaving 16 bases between them. Per germline, CDR1 LNHNV and CDR2 YYDKDF (reference sequence). The CDR3 runs to 14 residues. The CDR3 DNA follows: TGTGCCACCAGCAGAGATGGGGCCCCAGGGGAGGCTTTCTTT. This translates into CATSRDGAPGEAFF.

This clone was seen only a few times. The chain combines TRBV4-1 with TRBJ2-6, with D perhaps TRBD2 (6 bases). Germline loops: CDR1 MGHRA, CDR2 YSYEKL. V dropped 0 bases and J dropped 8 bases, with 11 bases sitting between them. The CDR3 spans 15 residues. The CDR3: CASSQEGRGTNVLTF. The CDR3 DNA follows: TGCGCCAGCAGCCAAGAAGGGCGGGGTACCAACGTCCTGACTTTC.

This clone was seen more than once but under ten times. This rearrangement joins TRBV27 to TRBJ1-2; D is ambiguous. Germline CDR1 MNHEY, CDR2 SMNVEV (reference sequence). This CDR3 is 16 amino acids long. Trimming removed 8 bases from V and 8 bases from J, with 27 bases in between. The CDR3 protein is CASSVSGWLTPGGYTF. The CDR3 DNA reads TGTGCCAGCTCCGTTTCGGGTTGGTTGACCCCTGGCGGCTACACCTTC.